This T cell receptor beta chain was profiled in a study of T cell repertoires in aging, cancer and after chemotherapy. Turning to the study itself: About 9 million TCR reads made up the full dataset. Study observations and caveats: Across the chemotherapy interval, each cancer cohort showed higher median generation probability, suggesting thymic rebound. These repertoire data do not allow conclusions about immunological memory after chemotherapy.

Rearranged V-D-J TRB sequences were amplified with a mixed TRB-A/B primer pool. One entry per CDR3 protein, called by TCRdb with MiXCR from the multiplex PCR reads. This table has about 9,700 distinct CDR3 sequences, around a third appearing once. This clonotype was seen a few times. Its antigen is not known. TCR beta rearrangements were amplified from peripheral blood genomic DNA. This clonotype was sampled from a human donor in good health. Sequenced input: blood.

The DNA for the CDR3 is TGTGCCAGTAGTGTCCGGGACAACTATGGCTACACCTTC. Protein: CASSVRDNYGYTF. V is TRBV19 and J is TRBJ1-2; weak D call: TRBD1 (5 bases). Trimming stripped 5 bases from V and 2 bases from J, with 9 bases between. CDR3 length: 13 amino acids. Germline lookup yields CDR1 LNHDA and CDR2 SQIVND (reference sequence).